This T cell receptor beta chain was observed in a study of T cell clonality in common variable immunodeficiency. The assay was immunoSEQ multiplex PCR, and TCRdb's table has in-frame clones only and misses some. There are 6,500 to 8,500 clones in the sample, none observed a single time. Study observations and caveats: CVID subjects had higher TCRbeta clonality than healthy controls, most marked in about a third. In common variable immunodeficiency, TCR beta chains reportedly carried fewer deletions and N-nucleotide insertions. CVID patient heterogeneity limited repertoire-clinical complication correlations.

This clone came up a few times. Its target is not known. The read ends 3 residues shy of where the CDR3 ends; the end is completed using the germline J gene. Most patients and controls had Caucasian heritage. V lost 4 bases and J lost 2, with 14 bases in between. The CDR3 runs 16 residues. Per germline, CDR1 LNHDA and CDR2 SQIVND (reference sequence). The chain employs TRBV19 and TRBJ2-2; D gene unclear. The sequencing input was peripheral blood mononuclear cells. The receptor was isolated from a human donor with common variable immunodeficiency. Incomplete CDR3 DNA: TGTGCCAGTAGTAAAGGTATATTGGCCAACACCGGGGAG. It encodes CASSKGILANTGE. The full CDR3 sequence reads CASSKGILANTGELFF.